What follows are 6 T cell receptor beta chains derived from one specimen sequenced in a study of shared clonotypes between healthy human individuals (dated by TCRdb to about 2020). Receptors were amplified or captured by the immunoSEQ multiplex PCR assay. TCRdb mirrors the immuneACCESS table, restricted to in-frame sequences. Some clones are absent from its copies; in checked studies, under half trace to an unresolved V gene, and the reason for the others is unknown. Across this sample there are roughly 95,000 clones, with approximately 44% seen only once. The ten top clones hold over 13% of the sample. Sequencing used PBMCs. Receptors were obtained from a middle-aged woman in good health. Some clones in this sample may be carry-over from other donors' samples.

As concerns this clone: At one end the junction does not follow the germline gene, possibly because of a read error. The chain uses TRBV7-9 and TRBJ2-3; D call uncertain. Per germline, CDR1 SEHNR and CDR2 FQNEAQ (reference sequence). CDR3 length equals 14 residues. This CDR3 reads CASSPVPGPDAQYF. CDR3 nucleotide sequence: TGTGCCAGCAGTCCAGTCCCCGGCCCAGATGCGCAGTATTTT.

The chain combines TRBV4-2 with TRBJ2-1; D unclear. The germline gives CDR1 LGHNA, CDR2 YNFKEQ. Trimming pared 5 bases from V and 6 bases from J, leaving 14 bases between. The CDR3 is made up of 14 amino acids. The DNA of the CDR3 is TGTGCCAGCAGCTTGGAGTTTAGGGTCAATGAGCAGTTCTTC. Translated, it gives CASSLEFRVNEQFF.

This clone came up once. A read error is possible here, since a much larger clone lies one base away. J is TRBJ1-1 and V is TRBV5-1; the D gene is possibly TRBD1 (5 bases). CDR1 and CDR2 (germline): SGHRS, YFSETQ. The CDR3 consists of 13 residues. Deletions cut 4 bases from V and 4 bases from J, with 11 bases between. The CDR3 protein is CASSPTALTEAFF. CDR3 in DNA: TGCGCCAGCAGCCCGACAGCACTCACTGAAGCTTTCTTT.

The V gene is TRBV4-3, the J gene TRBJ2-1, with D perhaps matching TRBD1 or TRBD2 (6 bases each). Germline V gene data show CDR1 as LGHNA and CDR2 as YSLEER. The CDR3 is 16 residues long. V lost 0 bases and J 6 bases, leaving 15 bases between the germline ends. CDR3 region: CASSQDPRGPSNEQFF. For the CDR3, the DNA is TGCGCCAGCAGCCAAGACCCCCGGGGGCCCTCCAATGAGCAGTTCTTC.

V is TRBV7-2 and J is TRBJ2-1; 9 nucleotides align to TRBD2. CDR3 length equals 15 residues. The V segment lost 1 base and the J segment 9 bases; nucleotides outside the gene matches: 7. Germline V gives CDR1 SGHTA, CDR2 FQGNSA. The CDR3 sequence is CASSLVVTSGVEQFF. The CDR3 DNA follows: TGTGCCAGCAGCTTAGTAGTGACTAGCGGCGTTGAGCAGTTCTTC.

Points on this clone: It differs at one base from a far larger clone, so likely a read error. The chain is built from TRBV29-1 and TRBJ1-2; 7 positions match TRBD1. Germline CDR1 is SQVTM and CDR2 is ANQGSEA. This CDR3 region has 12 residues. V was pared by 7 bases and J by 7 bases, with 9 bases of the junction left unmatched. Written as DNA, the CDR3 is TGCAGCGCTCCACAGGGGACGTCTGGCTACACCTTC. This translates into CSAPQGTSGYTF.